A single sample gave rise to the 2 T cell receptor beta chains below, sequenced in a study of Ad26.COV2.S vaccination and SARS-CoV-2 variants. Measured with immunoSEQ multiplex PCR; TCRdb has only the in-frame clones, and not every one. Among about 350,000 clones listed, around 89% were seen once. Treatment denoted: some 20 received Ad26.COV2.S at low or high dose, single or two shots; several received placebo; per-sample allocation not given. Following the first vaccine or placebo injection, samples were taken on day 63. The sequencing here drew on peripheral blood, taken in a trial of Ad26.COV2.S vaccine versus placebo. Source of these receptors: a person aged 18 to 65 who received the Ad26.COV2.S COVID-19 vaccine or a placebo.

This clone was counted a single time. The genes are TRBV13 and TRBJ2-7, with TRBD2 matching over 7 bases. V dropped 5 bases and J dropped 3; count of bases not matched to a gene: 4. Germline CDR1 is PRHDT and CDR2 is FYEKMQ (reference sequence). The CDR3 is 13 amino acids. The CDR3 reads CASSTGTNYEQYF. DNA of the CDR3: TGTGCCAGCAGCACCGGGACTAACTACGAGCAGTACTTC.

The chain has TRBV5-5 and TRBJ2-5; D is ambiguous. The CDR3 is 13 amino acids. V lost 0 bases to trimming and J lost 5 bases, with 8 bases between them. Looked up from germline, CDR1 is SGHKS and CDR2 is YYEKEE (reference sequence). The CDR3 nucleotides are TGTGCCAGCAGCTTGGGAGTAAGGGAGACCCAGTACTTC. Its translation is CASSLGVRETQYF. Variable domain in full (rest from reference TRBV5-5 and TRBJ2-5): DAGVTQSPTHLIKTRGQQVTLRCSPISGHKSVSWYQQVLGQGPQFIFQYYEKEERGRGNFPDRFSARQFPNYSSELNVNALLLGDSALYLCASSLGVRETQYFGPGTRLLVL.